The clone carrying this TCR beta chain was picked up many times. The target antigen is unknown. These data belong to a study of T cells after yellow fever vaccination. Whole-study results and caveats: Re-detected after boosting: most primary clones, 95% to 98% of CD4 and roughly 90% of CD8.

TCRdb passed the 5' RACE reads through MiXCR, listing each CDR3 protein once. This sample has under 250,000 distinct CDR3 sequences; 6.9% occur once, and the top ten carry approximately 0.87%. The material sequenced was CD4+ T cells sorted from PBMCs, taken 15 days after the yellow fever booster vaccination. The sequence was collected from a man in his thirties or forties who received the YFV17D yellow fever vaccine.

The CDR3 DNA sequence: TGTGCCAGCAGGGCGCAGGGGGCTGAGACCCAGTACTTC. Encoded protein: CASRAQGAETQYF. The rearrangement links TRBV6-6 to TRBJ2-5; 8 nucleotides match TRBD1. V trimming: 6 bases; J trimming: 5 bases; junction bases outside the gene matches: 5. The length of the CDR3 is 13 residues. CDR1 is MNHNY and CDR2 is SVGAGI in the germline V gene (reference sequence).